The text below deals with one T cell receptor (beta chain). This record comes from a study of beta chain features in type 1 diabetes. CDR3 length equals 13 residues. In germline, CDR1 is MDHEN, CDR2 SYDVKM. V dropped 8 bases and J dropped 4 bases, with 11 bases sitting between them. The authors reverse transcribed all of the isolated RNA, so sequencing captured expressed TCRB transcripts. TCRdb's copy holds only in-frame clones and misses some; the assay was immunoSEQ multiplex PCR. The table records 250,000 to 350,000 clones, approximately 10% of them present only once. The receptor's source is a woman between 25 and 40 years old in good health. The chain has TRBV28 and TRBJ2-2; maybe TRBD2 (5 bases). The specimen was naive CD4+ T cells from blood. This chain's CDR3 is CASGSVFTGELFF. The DNA for the CDR3 is TGTGCCAGCGGGAGTGTGTTCACCGGGGAGCTGTTTTTT.